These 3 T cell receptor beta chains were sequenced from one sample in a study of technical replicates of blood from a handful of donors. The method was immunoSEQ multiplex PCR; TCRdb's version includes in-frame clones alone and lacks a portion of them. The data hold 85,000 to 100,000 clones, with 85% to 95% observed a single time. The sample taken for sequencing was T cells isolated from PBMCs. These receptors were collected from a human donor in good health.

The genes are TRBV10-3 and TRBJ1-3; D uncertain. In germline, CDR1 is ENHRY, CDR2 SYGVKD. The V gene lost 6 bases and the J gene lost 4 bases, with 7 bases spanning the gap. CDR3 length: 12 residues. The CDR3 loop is CAIRGSGNTIYF. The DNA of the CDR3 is TGTGCCATCAGGGGCTCCGGAAACACCATATATTTT.

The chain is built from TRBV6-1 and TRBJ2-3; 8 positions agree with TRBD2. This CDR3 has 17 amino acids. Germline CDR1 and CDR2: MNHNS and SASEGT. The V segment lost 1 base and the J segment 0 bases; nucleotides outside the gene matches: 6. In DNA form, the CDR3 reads TGTGCCAGCAGTGAAGGGGGACTAGGGGAGAGCACAGATACGCAGTATTTT. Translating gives CASSEGGLGESTDTQYF.

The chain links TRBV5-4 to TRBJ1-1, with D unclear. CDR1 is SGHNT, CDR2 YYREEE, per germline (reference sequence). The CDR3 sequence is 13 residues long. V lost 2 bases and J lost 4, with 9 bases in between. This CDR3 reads CASSFHSSTEAFF. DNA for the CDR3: TGTGCCAGCAGCTTCCACAGTTCCACTGAAGCTTTCTTT.